The 12 T cell receptor beta chains given below trace back to one sample, sequenced in a study of shared clonotypes between healthy human individuals (dated by TCRdb to between 2020 and 2021). CD8 naive samples were CD45RO-negative cells positively selected for CCR7, giving a CD45RA+CCR7+ population that excluded TemRA cells. Library construction relied on the immunoSEQ multiplex PCR assay. TCRdb obtained this table from immuneACCESS and retained in-frame rearrangements with V and J assigned. These tables miss some clones; where compared with another copy, unresolved V genes account for less than half of the shortfall, and the remainder is unexplained. The sample table holds some 1,900,000 clones, of which less than 95% were seen once. The top ten constitute 0.95% to 1.5% of the sample. Sequences were obtained from naive CD8+ T cells sorted from blood. The sample's cell subset or site label is to be understood as: CD45RA+CCR7+. Receptors were obtained from a man aged 18-30 years in good health.

The rearrangement uses TRBV27 and TRBJ2-1, with D hard to call. Trimming removed 5 bases at V and 0 bases at J, with 14 bases between. Germline CDR1 is MNHEY and CDR2 is SMNVEV (reference sequence). This CDR3 is 16 amino acids long. The CDR3 spells CASSLPTMSSYNEQFF. The DNA of the CDR3 is TGTGCCAGCAGTCTGCCCACAATGAGCTCCTACAATGAGCAGTTCTTC.

This chain connects TRBV5-6 to TRBJ2-7; D is perhaps TRBD2 (7 bases). From germline, CDR1 is SGHDT and CDR2 YYEEEE. This CDR3 has 14 residues. V gave up 1 base and J gave up 5 bases, with 13 bases separating them. The CDR3 DNA reads TGTGCCAGCAGCTTGCAGGGGAGGGTCCACGAGCAGTACTTC. It translates to CASSLQGRVHEQYF.

The table lists this clone with a count of one. This chain joins TRBV7-9 and TRBJ2-5; possible D gene TRBD2, 6 bases. The CDR3 has 15 residues. Germline CDR1 and CDR2: SEHNR and FQNEAQ (reference sequence). Trimming stripped 3 bases from V and 5 bases from J, with 16 bases between. CDR3 protein: CASSFLIGAGETQYF. CDR3 in DNA: TGTGCCAGCAGCTTCCTCATCGGGGCGGGGGAGACCCAGTACTTC. Full variable domain (remainder filled in from reference TRBV7-9 and TRBJ2-5): DTGVSQNPRHKITKRGQNVTFRCDPISEHNRLYWYRQTLGQGPEFLTYFQNEAQLEKSRLLSDRFSAERPKGSFSTLEIQRTEQGDSAMYLCASSFLIGAGETQYFGPGTRLLVL.

The chain recombines TRBV7-2 with TRBJ2-2, with D possibly TRBD1 on 6 matching bases. V was clipped by 5 bases and J by 4 bases, with 11 bases between them. The CDR3 is 14 residues long. The V gene's germline CDR1 is SGHTA and CDR2 FQGNSA. CDR3 DNA: TGTGCCAGCAGCCCGTGGGGGCCCACCGGGGAGCTGTTTTTT. Translation: CASSPWGPTGELFF.

V usage is TRBV7-6 and J usage is TRBJ2-1; TRBD1 matches 9 bases. Germline V gene lookup returns CDR1 SGHVS and CDR2 FNYEAQ. Trimming took 2 bases from V and 3 from J; bases not matched to a gene: 11. The CDR3 contains 18 residues. CDR3 DNA: TGTGCCAGCAGCTTATCTGGGACAGGGCTAGAAAACTACAATGAGCAGTTCTTC. This gives the protein CASSLSGTGLENYNEQFF.

V and J are TRBV6-6 and TRBJ1-1; unclear D gene. Trimming stripped 0 bases from V and 7 bases from J, with 9 bases between. The CDR3 spans 13 residues. Per the germline V gene, CDR1 is MNHNY and CDR2 is SVGAGI (reference sequence). The CDR3 reads CASSYSAGDEAFF. DNA for the CDR3: TGTGCCAGCAGTTACTCGGCTGGCGATGAAGCTTTCTTT.

The chain employs TRBV27 and TRBJ2-1; unclear D gene. There are 13 residues in the CDR3. Germline values: CDR1 MNHEY, CDR2 SMNVEV (reference sequence). V lost 2 bases to trimming and J lost 6 bases, with 8 bases between them. The CDR3 DNA reads TGTGCCAGCAGTTTAGGGCAGCGCAATGAGCAGTTCTTC. Translation gives CASSLGQRNEQFF.

Regarding this clone: Other DNA sequences in the sample encode the same CDR3. The genes are TRBV6-5 and TRBJ1-2, with 7 bases lining up with TRBD1. Germline assignment: CDR1 MNHEY and CDR2 SVGAGI. The CDR3 totals 13 residues. V shed 6 bases and J 2 bases; nucleotides not matched to a gene: 3. The CDR3 nucleotides are TGTGCCAGCAGCACGACAGGGAACTATGGCTACACCTTC. Translation gives CASSTTGNYGYTF.

Regarding this clone: Other DNA sequences of this sample code for an identical CDR3. The rearrangement links TRBV27 to TRBJ2-1, with TRBD2 matching over 7 bases. The CDR3 sequence is 14 residues long. Germline CDR1 reads MNHEY; CDR2 reads SMNVEV (reference sequence). V lost 5 bases, J lost 3 bases, and 4 bases stayed unmatched. CDR3 nucleotides: TGTGCCAGCAGTCCCGGGGGGAGCTACAATGAGCAGTTCTTC. It encodes CASSPGGSYNEQFF.

The chain uses TRBV6-6 and TRBJ1-1; D is possibly TRBD1 (5 bases). There are 14 residues in the CDR3. Germline loops: CDR1 MNHNY, CDR2 SVGAGI (reference sequence). The V and J ends lost 6 bases and 0 bases respectively, with 11 bases between them. The DNA of the CDR3 is TGTGCCAGCAGACCGACAGTACTGAACACTGAAGCTTTCTTT. Translated: CASRPTVLNTEAFF.

The chain is built from TRBV10-3 and TRBJ1-4; D remains unclear. V was cut by 2 bases and J by 0 bases, with 7 bases left in between. CDR3 length: 15 residues. The V gene's germline CDR1 is ENHRY and CDR2 SYGVKD. The CDR3 nucleotides are TGTGCCATCAGTGAGAGTGGAGCAACTAATGAAAAACTGTTTTTT. This encodes CAISESGATNEKLFF.

This chain uses TRBV6-5 with TRBJ1-2; D is unclear. This CDR3 spans 12 amino acids. V was cut by 3 bases and J by 6 bases, with 8 bases left in between. From germline, CDR1 is MNHEY and CDR2 SVGAGI. Here the CDR3 reads CASSYFGNGYTF. The CDR3 nucleotides are TGTGCCAGCAGTTATTTTGGGAATGGCTACACCTTC.